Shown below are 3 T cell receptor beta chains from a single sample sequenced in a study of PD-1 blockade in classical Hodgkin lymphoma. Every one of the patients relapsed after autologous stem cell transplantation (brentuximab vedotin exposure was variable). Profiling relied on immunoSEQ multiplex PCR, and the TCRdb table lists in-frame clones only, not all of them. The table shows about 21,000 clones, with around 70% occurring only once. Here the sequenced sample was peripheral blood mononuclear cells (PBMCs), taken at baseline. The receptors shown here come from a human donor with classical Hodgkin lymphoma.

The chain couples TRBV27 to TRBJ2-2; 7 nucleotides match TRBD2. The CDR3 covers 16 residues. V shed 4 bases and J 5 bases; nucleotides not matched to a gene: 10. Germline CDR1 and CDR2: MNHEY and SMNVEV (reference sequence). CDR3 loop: CASSSSAGEVTGELFF. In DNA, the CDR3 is TGTGCCAGCAGTTCGTCGGCGGGAGAGGTAACCGGGGAGCTGTTTTTT.

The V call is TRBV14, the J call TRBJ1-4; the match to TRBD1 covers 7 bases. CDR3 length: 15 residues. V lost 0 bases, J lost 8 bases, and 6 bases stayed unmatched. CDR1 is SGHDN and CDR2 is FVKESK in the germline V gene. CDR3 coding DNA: TGTGCCAGCAGCCAAGAATTAGGGGGCGGAGAAAAACTGTTTTTT. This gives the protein CASSQELGGGEKLFF.

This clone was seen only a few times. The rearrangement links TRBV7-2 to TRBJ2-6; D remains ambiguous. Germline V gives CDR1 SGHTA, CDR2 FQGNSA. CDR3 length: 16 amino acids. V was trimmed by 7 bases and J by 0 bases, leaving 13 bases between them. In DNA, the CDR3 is TGTGCCAGCAATCGACAACCGAGCTCTGGGGCCAACGTCCTGACTTTC. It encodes CASNRQPSSGANVLTF.